These T cell receptor beta chains were read from a single sample in a study of blood T cell repertoires in COVID-19. TCRdb keeps only in-frame clones here, not all; method: immunoSEQ multiplex PCR. Of around 200,000 clones listed, approximately 80% were seen once; the top ten hold roughly 10%. Sequencing input: peripheral blood. The receptors were gathered from a woman over 75 with acute or convalescent COVID-19. Both conserved end residues are part of each CDR3. The order of the fields is J gene, CDR3 length, clone size, D gene, V gene, CDR3 DNA, CDR3 protein. A D gene is named only where the DNA matches it firmly. The size field is filled for only some rows; it gives once, few, many or a size class.

TRBJ1-2 13 NA NA TRBV2 TGTGCCAGCAGGGGCAGAGCTAACTATGGCTACACCTTC CASRGRANYGYTF
TRBJ2-1 14 NA TRBD1 TRBV6-5 TGTGCCAGCGGCCAAGGACAGGGTCACAATGAGCAGTTCTTC CASGQGQGHNEQFF
TRBJ1-2 11 NA NA TRBV3-1/TRBV3-2 TGTGCCAGCAGTGGGGGACACTCAAAAACCTTC CASSGGHSKTF
TRBJ2-7 14 NA TRBD1 TRBV6-2/TRBV6-3 TGTGCCAGCAGTTTACCCACAGGGGTCTACGAGCAGTACTTC CASSLPTGVYEQYF
TRBJ2-7 14 NA TRBD1 TRBV19 TGTGCCAGTAGTACGGGGACAGTCTCCTACGAGCAGTACTTC CASSTGTVSYEQYF
TRBJ2-3 17 NA TRBD2 TRBV4-1 TGCGCCAGCAGCCAAGAAGGGACTAGCGGGGGCACAGATACGCAGTATTTT CASSQEGTSGGTDTQYF
TRBJ2-2 16 NA TRBD1 TRBV19 TGTGCCAGTAGTATCCTGGGACAGTCAAACACCGGGGAGCTGTTTTTT CASSILGQSNTGELFF
TRBJ2-7 11 NA NA TRBV28 TGTGCCAGCAGTTTTGGCAACGAGCAGTACTTC CASSFGNEQYF
TRBJ1-1 14 NA NA TRBV18 TGTGCCAGCTCAGAAGACAGGCTAAACACTGAAGCTTTCTTT CASSEDRLNTEAFF
TRBJ1-1 16 NA NA TRBV19 TGTGCCAGTACCTCAACGGGCGGCAGCGGAACCACTGAAGCTTTCTTT CASTSTGGSGTTEAFF
TRBJ1-4 15 NA NA TRBV15 TGTGCCACCAGCAAGACAGCCACAACTAATGAAAAACTGTTTTTT CATSKTATTNEKLFF
TRBJ1-2 13 NA TRBD1 TRBV29-1 TGCAGCGTTGATGGACAGGGCTACTATGGCTACACCTTC CSVDGQGYYGYTF
TRBJ1-1 16 NA NA TRBV12-5 TGTGCTAGTGGTTTGGTACCATCTGGGGGGAGATATGAAGCTTTCTTT CASGLVPSGGRYEAFF
TRBJ2-5 13 NA TRBD2 TRBV12-3/TRBV12-4 TGTGCCAGCAGTTTTAGCGGGGTGGAGACCCAGTACTTC CASSFSGVETQYF
TRBJ1-5 15 NA NA TRBV19 TGTGCCAGTAGTAAGGGACTTCATAGCAATCAGCCCCAGCATTTT CASSKGLHSNQPQHF
TRBJ2-7 14 once NA TRBV5-6 TGTGCCAGCAGCGTTCCCCAGGGTTCCCACGAGCAGTACTTC CASSVPQGSHEQYF
TRBJ1-1 13 NA NA TRBV20-1 TGCAGTGCTAGTGTGGGGGCTGGCACTGAAGCTTTCTTT CSASVGAGTEAFF
TRBJ1-5 15 few TRBD1 TRBV19 TGTGCCAGTATTCTCGGGACAGATAGCAATCAGCCCCAGCATTTT CASILGTDSNQPQHF
TRBJ1-2 13 once NA TRBV7-2 TGTGCCAGCAGCTTAGATCTCCCCTCTGGCTACACCTTC CASSLDLPSGYTF
TRBJ2-5 14 once TRBD2 TRBV6-5 TGTGCCAGCAGTCCACTAGCGAGGGGCGAGACCCAGTACTTC CASSPLARGETQYF
TRBJ2-5 15 NA TRBD2 TRBV27 TGTGCCAGCAGTTCCTTGTCAATCGGGGGGGAGACCCAGTACTTC CASSSLSIGGETQYF
TRBJ2-5 14 NA NA TRBV3-1/TRBV3-2 TGTGCCAGCAGCCAATCAGGTCGTGGAGAGACCCAGTACTTC CASSQSGRGETQYF
TRBJ1-1 15 NA TRBD1 TRBV4-2 TGTGCCAGCAGCCTCGACAGGGGGGAGGACACTGAAGCTTTCTTT CASSLDRGEDTEAFF
TRBJ1-3 15 NA TRBD1 TRBV18 TGTGCCAGCTCACCACGGGGACAGAAAGGAAACACCATATATTTT CASSPRGQKGNTIYF
TRBJ2-1 18 NA NA TRBV19 TGTGCCAGTAGTATGAGGGACACCCGGGGAGCCTCCTACAATGAGCAGTTCTTC CASSMRDTRGASYNEQFF
TRBJ2-1 15 NA NA TRBV10-2 TGCGCCAGCAGCGGCGCTGGCGGCTCCTACAATGAGCAGTTCTTC CASSGAGGSYNEQFF
TRBJ2-7 16 once TRBD2 TRBV5-4 TGTGCCAGCAGTCGGGCTAGCGGGGGGGGTTCCTACGAGCAGTACTTC CASSRASGGGSYEQYF